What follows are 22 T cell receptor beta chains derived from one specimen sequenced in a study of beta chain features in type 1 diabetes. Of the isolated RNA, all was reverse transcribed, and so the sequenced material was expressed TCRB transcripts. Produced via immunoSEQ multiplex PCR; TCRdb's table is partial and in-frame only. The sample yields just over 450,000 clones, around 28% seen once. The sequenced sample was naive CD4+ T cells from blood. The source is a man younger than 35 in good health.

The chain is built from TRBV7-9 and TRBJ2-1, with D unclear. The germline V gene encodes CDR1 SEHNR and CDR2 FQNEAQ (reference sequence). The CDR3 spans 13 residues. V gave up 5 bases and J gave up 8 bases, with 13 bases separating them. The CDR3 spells CASSPNIEDEQFF. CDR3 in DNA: TGTGCCAGCAGCCCCAATATTGAGGATGAGCAGTTCTTC.

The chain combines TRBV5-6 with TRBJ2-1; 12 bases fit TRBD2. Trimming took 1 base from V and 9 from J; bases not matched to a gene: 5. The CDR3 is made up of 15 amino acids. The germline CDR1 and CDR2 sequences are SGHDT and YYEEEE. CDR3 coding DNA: TGTGCCAGCAGCTTGAGGACTAGCGGGAATGGTGAGCAGTTCTTC. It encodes CASSLRTSGNGEQFF.

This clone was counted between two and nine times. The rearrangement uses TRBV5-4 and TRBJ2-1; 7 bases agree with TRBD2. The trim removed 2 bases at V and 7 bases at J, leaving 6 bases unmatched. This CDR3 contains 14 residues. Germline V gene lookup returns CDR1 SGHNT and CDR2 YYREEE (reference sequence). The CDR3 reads CASSFREVGNEQFF. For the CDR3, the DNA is TGTGCCAGCAGCTTCCGGGAGGTGGGTAATGAGCAGTTCTTC.

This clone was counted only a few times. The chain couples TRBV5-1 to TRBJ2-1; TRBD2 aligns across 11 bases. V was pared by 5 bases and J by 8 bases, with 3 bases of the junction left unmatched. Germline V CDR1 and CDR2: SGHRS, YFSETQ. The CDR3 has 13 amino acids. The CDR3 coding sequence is TGCGCCAGCAGACTAGCGGGAGCAGATGAGCAGTTCTTC. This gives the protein CASRLAGADEQFF.

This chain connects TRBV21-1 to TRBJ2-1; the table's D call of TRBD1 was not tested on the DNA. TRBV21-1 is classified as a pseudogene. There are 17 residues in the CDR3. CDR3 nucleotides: TGTGCCAGCACCTTGTGGCGCAGGGTGGGCTCCTACAATGAGCAGTTCTTC. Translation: CASTLWRRVGSYNEQFF.

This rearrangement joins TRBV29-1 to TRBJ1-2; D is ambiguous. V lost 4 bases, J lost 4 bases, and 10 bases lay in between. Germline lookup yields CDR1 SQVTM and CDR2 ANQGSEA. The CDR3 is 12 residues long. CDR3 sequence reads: CSVGVIGYGYTF. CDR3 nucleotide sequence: TGCAGCGTTGGGGTTATTGGCTATGGCTACACCTTC.

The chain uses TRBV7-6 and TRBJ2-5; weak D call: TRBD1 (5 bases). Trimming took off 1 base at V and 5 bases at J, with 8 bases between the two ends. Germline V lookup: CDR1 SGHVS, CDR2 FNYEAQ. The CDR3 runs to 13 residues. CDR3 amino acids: CASSLDQGETQYF. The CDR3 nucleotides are TGTGCCAGCAGCTTAGACCAGGGCGAGACCCAGTACTTC. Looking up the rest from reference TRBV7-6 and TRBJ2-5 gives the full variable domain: GAGVSQSPRYKVTKRGQDVALRCDPISGHVSLYWYRQALGQGPEFLTYFNYEAQQDKSGLPNDRFSAERPEGSISTLTIQRTEQRDSAMYRCASSLDQGETQYFGPGTRLLVL.

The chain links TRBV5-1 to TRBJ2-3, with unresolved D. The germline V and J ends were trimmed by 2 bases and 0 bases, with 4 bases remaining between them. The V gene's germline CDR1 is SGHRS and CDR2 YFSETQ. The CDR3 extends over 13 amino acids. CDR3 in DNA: TGCGCCAGCAGCTTCGTTAGCACAGATACGCAGTATTTT. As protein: CASSFVSTDTQYF. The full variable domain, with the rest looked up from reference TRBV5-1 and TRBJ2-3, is KAGVTQTPRYLIKTRGQQVTLSCSPISGHRSVSWYQQTPGQGLQFLFEYFSETQRNKGNFPGRFSGRQFSNSRSEMNVSTLELGDSALYLCASSFVSTDTQYFGPGTRLTVL.

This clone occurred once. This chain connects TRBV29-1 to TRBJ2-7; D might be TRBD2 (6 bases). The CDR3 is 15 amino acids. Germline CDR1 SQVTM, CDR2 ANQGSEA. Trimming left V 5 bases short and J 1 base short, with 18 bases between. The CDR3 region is CSVMARDSRSYEQYF. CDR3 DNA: TGCAGCGTTATGGCTAGGGACTCTCGGTCCTACGAGCAGTACTTC.

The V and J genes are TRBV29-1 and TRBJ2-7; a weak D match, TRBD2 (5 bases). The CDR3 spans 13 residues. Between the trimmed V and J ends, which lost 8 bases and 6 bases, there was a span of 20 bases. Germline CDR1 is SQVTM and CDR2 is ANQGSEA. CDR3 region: CSTEGPNTGEQYF. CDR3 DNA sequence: TGCAGCACTGAGGGCCCCAATACGGGCGAGCAGTACTTC.

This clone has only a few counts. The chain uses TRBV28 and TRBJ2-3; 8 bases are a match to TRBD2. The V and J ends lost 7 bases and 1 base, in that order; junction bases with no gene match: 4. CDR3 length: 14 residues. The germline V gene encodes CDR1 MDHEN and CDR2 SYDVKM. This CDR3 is CASIKAGGTDTQYF. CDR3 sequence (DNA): TGTGCCAGCATCAAAGCGGGAGGCACAGATACGCAGTATTTT.

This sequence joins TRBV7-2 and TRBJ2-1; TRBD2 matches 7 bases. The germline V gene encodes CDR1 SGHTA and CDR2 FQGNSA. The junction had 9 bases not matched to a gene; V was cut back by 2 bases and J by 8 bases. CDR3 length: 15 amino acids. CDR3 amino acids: CASSLSGRAGDEQFF. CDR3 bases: TGTGCCAGCAGCTTAAGTGGGAGGGCCGGGGATGAGCAGTTCTTC.

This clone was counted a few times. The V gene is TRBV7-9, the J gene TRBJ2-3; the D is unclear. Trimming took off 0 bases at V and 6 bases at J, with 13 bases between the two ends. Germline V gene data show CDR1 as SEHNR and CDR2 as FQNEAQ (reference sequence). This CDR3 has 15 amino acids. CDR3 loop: CASSLALRQHDTQYF. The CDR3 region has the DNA TGTGCCAGCAGCTTAGCGCTTCGGCAGCACGATACGCAGTATTTT.

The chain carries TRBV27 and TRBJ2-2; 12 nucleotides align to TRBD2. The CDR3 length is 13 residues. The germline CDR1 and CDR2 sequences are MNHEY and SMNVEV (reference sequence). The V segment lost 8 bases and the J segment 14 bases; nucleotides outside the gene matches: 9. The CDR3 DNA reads TGTGCCAGCCGGACTAGCGGGACGTTCGAACTGTTTTTT. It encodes CASRTSGTFELFF.

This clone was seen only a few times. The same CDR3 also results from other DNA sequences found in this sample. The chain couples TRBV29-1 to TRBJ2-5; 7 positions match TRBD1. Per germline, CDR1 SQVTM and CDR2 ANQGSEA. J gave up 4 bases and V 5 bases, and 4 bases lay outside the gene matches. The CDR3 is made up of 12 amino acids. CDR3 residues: CSVNRGGETQYF. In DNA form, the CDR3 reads TGCAGCGTTAACAGGGGCGGAGAGACCCAGTACTTC. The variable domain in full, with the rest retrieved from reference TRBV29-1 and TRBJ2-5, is SAVISQKPSRDICQRGTSLTIQCQVDSQVTMMFWYRQQPGQSLTLIATANQGSEATYESGFVIDKFPISRPNLTFSTLTVSNMSPEDSSIYLCSVNRGGETQYFGPGTRLLVL.

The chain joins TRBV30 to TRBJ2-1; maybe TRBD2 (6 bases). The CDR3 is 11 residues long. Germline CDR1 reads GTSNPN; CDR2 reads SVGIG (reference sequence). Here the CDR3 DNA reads TGTGGCGGGGAGTCCTACAATGAGCAGTTCTTC. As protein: CGGESYNEQFF.

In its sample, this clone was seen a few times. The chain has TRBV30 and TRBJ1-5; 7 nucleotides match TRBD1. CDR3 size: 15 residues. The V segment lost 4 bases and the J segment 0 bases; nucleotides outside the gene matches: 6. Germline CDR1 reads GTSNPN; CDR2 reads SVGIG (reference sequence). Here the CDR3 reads CAWNRDSYSNQPQHF. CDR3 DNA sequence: TGTGCCTGGAACAGGGACAGCTATAGCAATCAGCCCCAGCATTTT.

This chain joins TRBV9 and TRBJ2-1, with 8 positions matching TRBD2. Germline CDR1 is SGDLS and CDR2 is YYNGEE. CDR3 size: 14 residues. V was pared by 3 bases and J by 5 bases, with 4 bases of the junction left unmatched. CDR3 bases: TGTGCCAGCAGCGCCCGGGGGGGCGACAATGAGCAGTTCTTC. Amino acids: CASSARGGDNEQFF. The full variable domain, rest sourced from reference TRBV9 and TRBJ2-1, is DSGVTQTPKHLITATGQRVTLRCSPRSGDLSVYWYQQSLDQGLQFLIQYYNGEERAKGNILERFSAQQFPDLHSELNLSSLELGDSALYFCASSARGGDNEQFFGPGTRLTVL.

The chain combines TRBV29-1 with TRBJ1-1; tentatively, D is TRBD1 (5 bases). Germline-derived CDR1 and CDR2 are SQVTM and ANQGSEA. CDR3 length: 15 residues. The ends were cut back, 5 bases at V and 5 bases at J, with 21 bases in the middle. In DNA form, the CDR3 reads TGCAGCGTTCGAGGGGTGGGTGGGTTTGGAACTGAAGCTTTCTTT. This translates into CSVRGVGGFGTEAFF.

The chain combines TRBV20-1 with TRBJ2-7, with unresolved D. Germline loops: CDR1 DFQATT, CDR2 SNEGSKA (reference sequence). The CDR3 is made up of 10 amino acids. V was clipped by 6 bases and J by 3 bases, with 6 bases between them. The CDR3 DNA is TGCAGTGCCGACCTCTACGAGCAGTACTTC. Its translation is CSADLYEQYF.

CDR3 nucleotide sequence: TGCGCCAGCAGCCAAGCGGTCCCGGGAGCGAACACCGGGGAGCTGTTTTTT. Translating it yields CASSQAVPGANTGELFF. The chain employs TRBV4-3 and TRBJ2-2; tentative D call: TRBD2 (6 bases). The V end was cut by 1 base, the J end by 0 bases, with 12 bases between. The CDR3 length is 17 residues. Germline V gene sequence: CDR1 LGHNA, CDR2 YSLEER.

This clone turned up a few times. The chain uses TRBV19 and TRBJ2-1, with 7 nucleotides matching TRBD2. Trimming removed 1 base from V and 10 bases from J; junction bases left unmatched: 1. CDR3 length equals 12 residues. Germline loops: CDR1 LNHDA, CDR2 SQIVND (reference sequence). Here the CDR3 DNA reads TGTGCCAGTAGTATAGGCGGGAGCGAGCAGTTCTTC. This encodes CASSIGGSEQFF.